The entry below describes one TCR beta chain. This sample stems from a study of human T cells and chemical hapten exposure. Regarding time point: patch test 1, 2 weeks after DPC sensitization. The treatment here: therapeutic diphenylcyclopropenone sensitization with weekly scalp DPC. TCRdb used MiXCR to reprocess the RACE reads, holding one entry per CDR3 protein. The sample carries approximately 74,000 distinct CDR3 sequences, around 30% recorded once. This CDR3 has 14 residues. In germline, CDR1 is SGHRS, CDR2 YFSETQ. V lost 4 bases to trimming and J lost 6 bases, with 13 bases between them. V usage is TRBV5-1 and J usage is TRBJ2-2, with unresolved D. The specimen was whole blood, collected in connection with sensitization to the hapten diphenylcyclopropenone (DPC). This TCR was sampled from a man aged 35 to 55 with alopecia areata. Some clones in this sample may be carry-over from other donors' samples. The CDR3, as DNA: TGCGCCAGCAGCATTGACTCTGTTCCCGGGGAGCTGTTTTTT. Translated, it gives CASSIDSVPGELFF.